The 5 T cell receptor beta chains below were found in one sample sequenced in a study of T cell responses to AZD1222 COVID-19 vaccine. The repertoire was sequenced with immunoSEQ multiplex PCR; TCRdb's copy has only in-frame clones and lacks some. The repertoire includes over 85,000 clones, 80% to 95% of them detected once, and more than 2% sits in the top ten. The material was peripheral blood, obtained 28 days after the second AZD1222 dose. The receptors derive from an adult who received the AZD1222 COVID-19 vaccine.

The chain is built from TRBV7-6 and TRBJ1-1; D is perhaps TRBD1 (5 bases). Germline lookup yields CDR1 SGHVS and CDR2 FNYEAQ. The CDR3 consists of 15 residues. Between the trimmed V and J ends, which lost 5 bases and 4 bases, there was a span of 17 bases. In DNA form, the CDR3 reads TGTGCCAGCAGCCCCGCCTCCCGGGACCCCACTGAAGCTTTCTTT. Its translation is CASSPASRDPTEAFF.

J is TRBJ2-3 and V is TRBV7-6; D is ambiguous. V was pared by 2 bases and J by 6 bases, with 3 bases between. Germline CDR1 is SGHVS and CDR2 is FNYEAQ. The length of the CDR3 is 11 residues. The chain's CDR3 is CASSLFDTQYF. CDR3 in DNA: TGTGCCAGCAGCTTATTTGATACGCAGTATTTT.

The count of this clone is one. This rearrangement joins TRBV7-9 to TRBJ1-4; D not certain. With 5 bases removed from V and 6 bases from J, the gap between germline ends came to 16 bases. The CDR3 runs to 15 residues. The V gene's germline CDR1 is SEHNR and CDR2 FQNEAQ (reference sequence). In DNA form, the CDR3 reads TGTGCCAGCAGCCCCGAGTCCGGACTAGATGAAAAACTGTTTTTT. It translates to CASSPESGLDEKLFF.

The chain has TRBV5-1 and TRBJ1-4; D is unclear. The germline CDR1 and CDR2 sequences are SGHRS and YFSETQ. CDR3 length equals 14 residues. Trimming cost V 3 bases and J 5 bases, with 11 bases left between them. The CDR3 sequence: CASSSDGENEKLFF. CDR3 nucleotides: TGCGCCAGCAGCTCGGACGGGGAAAATGAAAAACTGTTTTTT.

The V and J genes are TRBV7-6 and TRBJ1-3, with 7 nucleotides matching TRBD1. Germline CDR1 SGHVS, CDR2 FNYEAQ. J lost 4 bases, V lost 8 bases, and 8 bases had no gene match. This CDR3 spans 14 amino acids. The CDR3: CASSTRDSGNTIYF. CDR3 in DNA: TGTGCCAGCTCAACCCGGGACAGCGGAAACACCATATATTTT.